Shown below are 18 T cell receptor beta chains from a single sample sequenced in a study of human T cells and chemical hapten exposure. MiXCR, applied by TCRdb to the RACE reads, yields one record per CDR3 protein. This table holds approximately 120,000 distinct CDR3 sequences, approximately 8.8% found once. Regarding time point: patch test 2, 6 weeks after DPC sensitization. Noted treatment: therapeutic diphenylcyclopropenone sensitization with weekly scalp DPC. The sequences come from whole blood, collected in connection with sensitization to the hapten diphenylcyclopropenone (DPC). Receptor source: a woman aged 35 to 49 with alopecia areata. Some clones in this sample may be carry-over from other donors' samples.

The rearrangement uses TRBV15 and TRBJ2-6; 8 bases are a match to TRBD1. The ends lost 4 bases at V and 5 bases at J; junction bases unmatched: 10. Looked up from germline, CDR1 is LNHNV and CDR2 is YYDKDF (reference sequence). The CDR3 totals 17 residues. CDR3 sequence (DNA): TGTGCCACCAGCACCGGACAGGGTACCTTTCGGGCCAACGTCCTGACTTTC. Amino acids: CATSTGQGTFRANVLTF.

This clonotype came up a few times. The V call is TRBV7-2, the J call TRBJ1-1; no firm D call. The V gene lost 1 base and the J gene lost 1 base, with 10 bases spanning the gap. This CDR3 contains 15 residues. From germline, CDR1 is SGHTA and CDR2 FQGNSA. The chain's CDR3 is CASSLVAGGNTEAFF. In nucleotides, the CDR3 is TGTGCCAGCAGCTTAGTGGCAGGAGGGAACACTGAAGCTTTCTTT.

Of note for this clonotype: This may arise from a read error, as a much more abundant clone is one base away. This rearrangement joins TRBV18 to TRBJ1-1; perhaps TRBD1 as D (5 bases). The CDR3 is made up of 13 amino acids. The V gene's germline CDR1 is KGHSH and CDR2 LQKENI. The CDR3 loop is CVSSGVLNTEAFF. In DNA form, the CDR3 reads TGTGTCAGCTCGGGGGTATTGAACACTGAAGCTTTCTTT.

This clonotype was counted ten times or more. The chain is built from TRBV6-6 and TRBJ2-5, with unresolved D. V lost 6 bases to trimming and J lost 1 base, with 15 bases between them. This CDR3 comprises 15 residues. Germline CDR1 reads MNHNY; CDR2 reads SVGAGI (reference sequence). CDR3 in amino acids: CASSTLGPSQETQYF. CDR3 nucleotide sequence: TGTGCCAGCAGCACATTAGGACCGAGCCAAGAGACCCAGTACTTC.

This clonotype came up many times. This CDR3 is CASRRSGTGGENTIYF. The CDR3, as DNA: TGTGCCAGCAGACGCTCCGGGACAGGGGGCGAGAACACCATATATTTT. The rearrangement uses TRBV28 and TRBJ1-3, with 12 bases matching TRBD1. CDR3 size: 16 residues. J was trimmed by 7 bases and V by 6 bases; bases with no gene match: 10. Per the germline V gene, CDR1 is MDHEN and CDR2 is SYDVKM.

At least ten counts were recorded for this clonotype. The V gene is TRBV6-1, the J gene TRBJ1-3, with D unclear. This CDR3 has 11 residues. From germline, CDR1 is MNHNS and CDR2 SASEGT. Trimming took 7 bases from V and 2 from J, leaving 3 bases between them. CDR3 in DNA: TGTGCCAGCATTACTGGAAACACCATATATTTT. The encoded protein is CASITGNTIYF.

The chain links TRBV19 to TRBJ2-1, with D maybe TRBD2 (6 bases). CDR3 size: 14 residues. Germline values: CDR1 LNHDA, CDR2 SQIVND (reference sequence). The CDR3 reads CGVGSGGSYNEQFF. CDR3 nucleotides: TGTGGGGTGGGTAGCGGAGGCTCCTACAATGAGCAGTTCTTC.

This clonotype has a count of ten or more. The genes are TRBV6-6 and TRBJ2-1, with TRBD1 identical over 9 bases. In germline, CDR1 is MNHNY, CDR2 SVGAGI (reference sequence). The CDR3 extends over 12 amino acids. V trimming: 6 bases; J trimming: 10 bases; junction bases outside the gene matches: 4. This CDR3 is CASRRTGDEQFF. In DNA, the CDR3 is TGTGCCAGCAGGAGGACAGGGGACGAGCAGTTCTTC.

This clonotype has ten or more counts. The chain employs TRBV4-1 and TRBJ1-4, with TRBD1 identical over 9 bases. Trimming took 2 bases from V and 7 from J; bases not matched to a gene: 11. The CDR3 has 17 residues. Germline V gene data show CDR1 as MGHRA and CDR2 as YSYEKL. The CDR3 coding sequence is TGCGCCAGCAGCCAACAAACACCGGGACAGGGAGGTGAAAAACTGTTTTTT. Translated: CASSQQTPGQGGEKLFF.

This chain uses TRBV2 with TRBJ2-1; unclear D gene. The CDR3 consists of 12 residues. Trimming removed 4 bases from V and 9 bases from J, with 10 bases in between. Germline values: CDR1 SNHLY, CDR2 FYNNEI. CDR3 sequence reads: CASSGSSIEQFF. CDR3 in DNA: TGTGCCAGCAGTGGCTCTAGTATTGAGCAGTTCTTC. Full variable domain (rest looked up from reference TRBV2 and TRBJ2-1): EPEVTQTPSHQVTQMGQEVILRCVPISNHLYFYWYRQILGQKVEFLVSFYNNEISEKSEIFDDQFSVERPDGSNFTLKIRSTKLEDSAMYFCASSGSSIEQFFGPGTRLTVL.

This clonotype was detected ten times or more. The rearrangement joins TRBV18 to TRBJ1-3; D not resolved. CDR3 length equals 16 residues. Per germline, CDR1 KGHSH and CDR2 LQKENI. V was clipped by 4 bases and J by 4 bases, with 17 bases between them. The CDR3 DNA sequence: TGTGCCAGCTCACGGAATTTGGAGTTCGAGGGAAACACCATATATTTT. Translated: CASSRNLEFEGNTIYF.

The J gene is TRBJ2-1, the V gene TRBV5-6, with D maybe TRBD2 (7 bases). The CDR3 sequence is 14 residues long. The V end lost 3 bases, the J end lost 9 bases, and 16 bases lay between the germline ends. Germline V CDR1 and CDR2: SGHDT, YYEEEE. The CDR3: CASSSDGGLSEQFF. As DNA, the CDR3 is TGTGCCAGCAGCTCCGACGGGGGGCTCAGTGAGCAGTTCTTC.

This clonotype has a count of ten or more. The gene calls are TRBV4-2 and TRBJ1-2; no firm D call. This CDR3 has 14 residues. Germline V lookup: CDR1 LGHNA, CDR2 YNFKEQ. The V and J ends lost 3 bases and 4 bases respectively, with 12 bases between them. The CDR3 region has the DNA TGTGCCAGCAGCCATTGGCAGGATGGCTATGGCTACACCTTC. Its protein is CASSHWQDGYGYTF.

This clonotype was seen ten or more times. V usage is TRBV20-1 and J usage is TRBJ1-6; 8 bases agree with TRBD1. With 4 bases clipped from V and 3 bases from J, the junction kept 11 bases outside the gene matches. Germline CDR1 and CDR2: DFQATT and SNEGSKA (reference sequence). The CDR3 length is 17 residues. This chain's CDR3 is CSATSTGARFYNSPLHF. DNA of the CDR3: TGCAGTGCTACCTCGACAGGGGCTCGTTTCTATAATTCACCCCTCCACTTT.

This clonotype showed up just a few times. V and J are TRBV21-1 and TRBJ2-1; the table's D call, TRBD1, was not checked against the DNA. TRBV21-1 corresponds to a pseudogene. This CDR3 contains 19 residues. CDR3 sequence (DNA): TGTGCCAGCAGCAAAGGGGAACTTGGCGGGGGGGCTCCGTACAATGAGCAGTTCTTC. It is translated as CASSKGELGGGAPYNEQFF.

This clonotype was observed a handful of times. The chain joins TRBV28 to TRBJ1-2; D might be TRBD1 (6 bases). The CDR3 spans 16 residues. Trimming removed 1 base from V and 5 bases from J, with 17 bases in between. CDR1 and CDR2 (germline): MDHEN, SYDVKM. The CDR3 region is CASSLLGRGSSYGYTF. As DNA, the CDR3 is TGTGCCAGCAGTTTATTGGGCAGGGGATCAAGTTATGGCTACACCTTC.

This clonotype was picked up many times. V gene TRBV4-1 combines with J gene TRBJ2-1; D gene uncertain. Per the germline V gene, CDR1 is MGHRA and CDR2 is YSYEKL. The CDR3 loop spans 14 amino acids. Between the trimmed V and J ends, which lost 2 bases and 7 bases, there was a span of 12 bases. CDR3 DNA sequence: TGCGCCAGCAGCCAACCTATACGTCGGAATGAGCAGTTCTTC. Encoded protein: CASSQPIRRNEQFF.

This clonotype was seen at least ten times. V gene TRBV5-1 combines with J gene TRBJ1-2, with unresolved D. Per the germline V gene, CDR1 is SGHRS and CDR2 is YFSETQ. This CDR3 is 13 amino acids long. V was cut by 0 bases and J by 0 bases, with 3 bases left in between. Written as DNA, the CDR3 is TGCGCCAGCAGCTTGGGTGCTAACTATGGCTACACCTTC. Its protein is CASSLGANYGYTF.